The 30 T cell receptor beta chains reported below all come from one sample, sequenced in a study of blood T cells in healthy people across ages. A J-beta primer mix and a sample-barcoded 5' primer were used in a second PCR of about 6 to 12 cycles. One entry per CDR3 protein results from TCRdb running MiXCR on the 5' RACE reads. The sample lists about 900,000 distinct CDR3 sequences; less than 80% were seen once. The sequenced sample consisted of blood. These TCRs come from a man younger than 40 in good health.

In its sample, this clonotype was seen a few times. The V and J genes are TRBV5-1 and TRBJ2-3; 7 positions match TRBD1. The junction had 8 bases not matched to a gene; V was cut back by 4 bases and J by 0 bases. There are 16 residues in the CDR3. The germline CDR1 and CDR2 sequences are SGHRS and YFSETQ. CDR3 coding DNA: TGCGCCAGCAGCCAAGAGGGACAGCTTAGCACAGATACGCAGTATTTT. It specifies CASSQEGQLSTDTQYF.

This chain joins TRBV7-3 and TRBJ2-4, with 7 bases lining up with TRBD1. The end of the DNA fits TRBJ2-7 better, so the J call may be wrong. The germline V gene encodes CDR1 SGHTA and CDR2 FQGTGA. This CDR3 contains 14 residues. CDR3 DNA sequence: TGTGCCAGCAGCCCACAGGGGCCACCCTACGAGCAGTACTTC. It specifies CASSPQGPPYEQYF.

This clonotype was seen only a few times. The chain's CDR3 is CASSLNAPAGGRETQYF. CDR3 sequence (DNA): TGTGCCAGCAGCTTAAACGCACCAGCGGGGGGGCGGGAGACCCAGTACTTC. The rearrangement uses TRBV7-2 and TRBJ2-5; 10 nucleotides align to TRBD2. With V trimmed by 2 bases and J by 5 bases, 11 bases remained unmatched. The CDR3 contains 17 residues. Germline CDR1 is SGHTA and CDR2 is FQGNSA.

The chain employs TRBV29-1 and TRBJ2-7; TRBD2 agrees at 7 bases. The CDR3 covers 13 residues. Trimming at V came to 7 bases and at J to 7 bases, leaving 13 bases not matched to a gene. Germline-derived CDR1 and CDR2 are SQVTM and ANQGSEA. This CDR3 is CSGGGREDNEQYF. CDR3 sequence (DNA): TGCAGCGGGGGGGGTCGGGAAGACAATGAGCAGTACTTC.

This chain uses TRBV4-2 with TRBJ1-2, with no clear D. CDR3 size: 16 residues. Germline V gene data show CDR1 as LGHNA and CDR2 as YNFKEQ. Trimming shortened V by 1 base and J by 3 bases, and 15 bases separated the two germline ends. The CDR3 DNA reads as TGTGCCAGCAGCCAAGGTAGGGCGGTGCTATACTATGGCTACACCTTC. This gives the protein CASSQGRAVLYYGYTF.

The gene calls are TRBV7-8 and TRBJ1-5; D unresolved. Per the germline V gene, CDR1 is SGHVS and CDR2 is FQNEAQ. The length of the CDR3 is 15 residues. The V end lost 1 base, the J end lost 1 base, and 8 bases lay between the germline ends. CDR3 DNA: TGTGCCAGCAGCTTAGGGGTTGGAAGCAATCAGCCCCAGCATTTT. Protein sequence: CASSLGVGSNQPQHF.

CDR3 coding DNA: TGCGCCAGCAGCTTGGACGGGACTAGCGGGGGGCCCTCCTACGAGCAGTACTTC. Its protein product is CASSLDGTSGGPSYEQYF. The gene calls are TRBV5-1 and TRBJ2-7; TRBD2 aligns across 15 bases. This CDR3 has 18 amino acids. The germline CDR1 and CDR2 sequences are SGHRS and YFSETQ. Trimming cost V 0 bases and J 0 bases; bases outside gene matches: 4. The whole variable domain, filled in from reference TRBV5-1 and TRBJ2-7, reads KAGVTQTPRYLIKTRGQQVTLSCSPISGHRSVSWYQQTPGQGLQFLFEYFSETQRNKGNFPGRFSGRQFSNSRSEMNVSTLELGDSALYLCASSLDGTSGGPSYEQYFGPGTRLTVT.

The chain is built from TRBV4-3 and TRBJ1-4; D is perhaps TRBD1 (5 bases). This CDR3 region has 14 residues. Trimming cost V 0 bases and J 6 bases, with 8 bases left between them. Germline V gene lookup returns CDR1 LGHNA and CDR2 YSLEER. In nucleotides, the CDR3 is TGCGCCAGCAGCCAAGAAGAGACAGATGAAAAACTGTTTTTT. It is translated as CASSQEETDEKLFF.

This chain connects TRBV14 to TRBJ2-5; D is uncertain. In germline, CDR1 is SGHDN, CDR2 FVKESK. V lost 5 bases, J lost 5 bases, and 24 bases lay in between. This CDR3 has 17 amino acids. CDR3 protein: CASSLPQPLVVGETQYF. Here the CDR3 DNA reads TGTGCCAGCAGCTTACCTCAACCTCTAGTGGTGGGGGAGACCCAGTACTTC.

The V call is TRBV7-2, the J call TRBJ1-1; tentative D call: TRBD1 (5 bases). Trimming pared 5 bases from V and 5 bases from J, leaving 12 bases between. CDR1 SGHTA and CDR2 FQGNSA come from the germline V gene. The CDR3 has 13 amino acids. This CDR3 is CASSPRVKTEAFF. For the CDR3, the DNA is TGTGCCAGCAGCCCCAGGGTTAAGACTGAAGCTTTCTTT. Drawing the rest from reference TRBV7-2 and TRBJ1-1, the complete variable domain is GAGVSQSPSNKVTEKGKDVELRCDPISGHTALYWYRQSLGQGLEFLIYFQGNSAPDKSGLPSDRFSAERTGGSVSTLTIQRTQQEDSAVYLCASSPRVKTEAFFGQGTRLTVV.

The J gene is TRBJ2-1, the V gene TRBV6-1, with TRBD2 matching 9 bases. The J segment lost 9 bases and the V segment lost 3 bases, leaving 12 bases of the junction unmatched. The germline gives CDR1 MNHNS, CDR2 SASEGT. The CDR3 spans 16 residues. The CDR3 DNA is TGTGCCAGCAGTGACGGCGGGGGGGAATTTTCAGGTGAGCAGTTCTTC. It is translated as CASSDGGGEFSGEQFF.

The rearrangement uses TRBV4-3 and TRBJ2-7, with D maybe TRBD2 (7 bases). With 0 bases removed from V and 5 bases from J, the gap between germline ends came to 17 bases. The CDR3 extends over 16 amino acids. Germline CDR1 and CDR2: LGHNA and YSLEER. The CDR3, as DNA: TGCGCCAGCAGCCAAGATTTCGGGGGGCGATATGACGAGCAGTACTTC. It is translated as CASSQDFGGRYDEQYF.

The chain uses TRBV28 and TRBJ1-6; D remains unclear. V lost 8 bases, J lost 9 bases, and 11 bases lay in between. The CDR3 loop spans 12 amino acids. Germline CDR1 and CDR2: MDHEN and SYDVKM. Written as DNA, the CDR3 is TGTGCCAGCTTGGGGAATAGTTCACCCCTCCACTTT. Amino acids: CASLGNSSPLHF.

The genes are TRBV7-3 and TRBJ2-5, with D tentatively TRBD2 (7 bases). Trimming cost V 5 bases and J 11 bases, with 27 bases left between them. This CDR3 region has 16 residues. CDR1 and CDR2 from the germline V gene are SGHTA and FQGTGA. Here the CDR3 reads CASSNRGGRGRNEQYF. The CDR3 DNA sequence: TGTGCCAGCAGCAATAGGGGGGGCCGGGGGCGGAATGAGCAGTACTTC.

The J gene is TRBJ2-1, the V gene TRBV6-5; D possibly corresponds to TRBD2 (5 bases). The CDR3 contains 15 residues. The V and J ends lost 7 bases and 2 bases respectively, with 15 bases between them. The germline CDR1 and CDR2 sequences are MNHEY and SVGAGI. This CDR3 is CASKTNGSAYNEQFF. The CDR3 DNA follows: TGTGCCAGCAAGACTAACGGGTCAGCCTACAATGAGCAGTTCTTC.

This clonotype was detected ten times or more. The V call is TRBV4-2, the J call TRBJ2-1; the match to TRBD2 covers 9 bases. Losses at the gene ends were 1 base for V and 5 bases for J; bases not matched to a gene: 6. From germline, CDR1 is LGHNA and CDR2 YNFKEQ. CDR3 size: 16 residues. CDR3 region: CASSQGGLAGNNEQFF. The CDR3 DNA sequence: TGTGCCAGCAGCCAAGGAGGCCTAGCGGGGAACAATGAGCAGTTCTTC.

CDR3 sequence: CASSPLRGGDTGELFF. CDR3 in DNA: TGTGCCAGCAGTCCTCTACGGGGCGGCGACACCGGGGAGCTGTTTTTT. The rearrangement links TRBV12-3 or TRBV12-4 to TRBJ2-2, with D perhaps being TRBD1 or TRBD2 (5 bases each). Trimming cost V 5 bases and J 3 bases, with 16 bases left between them. The CDR3 consists of 16 residues.

Only a few counts were recorded for this clonotype. This chain uses TRBV5-1 with TRBJ2-7, with 9 bases aligning to TRBD1. The CDR3 length is 14 residues. The V gene end was trimmed by 0 bases and the J gene end by 3 bases; junction bases not matched to a gene: 1. Germline assignment: CDR1 SGHRS and CDR2 YFSETQ. CDR3 in amino acids: CASSLVDRGYEQYF. Here the CDR3 DNA reads TGCGCCAGCAGCTTGGTGGACAGGGGCTACGAGCAGTACTTC.

The chain is built from TRBV28 and TRBJ2-7, with D unclear. The germline V gene has CDR1 MDHEN and CDR2 SYDVKM. The V and J ends lost 6 bases and 2 bases respectively, with 8 bases between them. The CDR3 is made up of 12 amino acids. CDR3 sequence reads: CASRTDTYEQYF. The CDR3 DNA sequence: TGTGCCAGCAGAACGGATACCTACGAGCAGTACTTC.

J is TRBJ2-7 and V is TRBV15; TRBD1 aligns across 9 bases. Per the germline V gene, CDR1 is LNHNV and CDR2 is YYDKDF (reference sequence). V was pared by 5 bases and J by 3 bases, with 5 bases of the junction left unmatched. CDR3 length equals 14 residues. CDR3 in DNA: TGTGCCACCAGCGGAGGGACAGGGCTCTACGAGCAGTACTTC. Amino acid sequence: CATSGGTGLYEQYF.

The chain combines TRBV29-1 with TRBJ1-2, with D maybe TRBD1 (5 bases). The CDR3 is 17 amino acids. Trimming removed 0 bases from V and 4 bases from J, with 21 bases in between. Germline V CDR1 and CDR2: SQVTM, ANQGSEA. The CDR3 region has the DNA TGCAGCGTTGAAGATTTTTATCAGAGGGGTATAGGCTATGGCTACACCTTC. Translating it yields CSVEDFYQRGIGYGYTF.

This chain connects TRBV27 to TRBJ2-1; 7 bases align to TRBD1. This CDR3 is 14 amino acids long. With V trimmed by 2 bases and J by 6 bases, 4 bases remained unmatched. CDR1 is MNHEY, CDR2 SMNVEV, per germline (reference sequence). CDR3 DNA: TGTGCCAGCAGTTTAACAGGGGTGGGCAATGAGCAGTTCTTC. This gives the protein CASSLTGVGNEQFF.

The chain is built from TRBV6-1 and TRBJ1-5; D is uncertain. The V gene lost 5 bases and the J gene lost 0 bases, with 11 bases spanning the gap. Germline CDR1 reads MNHNS; CDR2 reads SASEGT. The CDR3 extends over 15 amino acids. CDR3: CASSPGVYSNQPQHF. The DNA for the CDR3 is TGTGCCAGCAGTCCCGGAGTATATAGCAATCAGCCCCAGCATTTT.

The J gene is TRBJ2-1, the V gene TRBV2; 8 bases fit TRBD1. CDR1 SNHLY and CDR2 FYNNEI come from the germline V gene. V trimming: 2 bases; J trimming: 7 bases; junction bases outside the gene matches: 7. The CDR3 has 15 amino acids. The CDR3 DNA sequence: TGTGCCAGCAGTGAAACAGGGGGGAGGTGGAATGAGCAGTTCTTC. This sequence encodes CASSETGGRWNEQFF.

The chain has TRBV20-1 and TRBJ2-6; no reliable D call. The V gene's germline CDR1 is DFQATT and CDR2 SNEGSKA (reference sequence). The CDR3 consists of 13 residues. Trimming pared 7 bases from V and 2 bases from J, leaving 9 bases between. CDR3 coding DNA: TGCAGTGTTACACACCCTGGGGCCAACGTCCTGACTTTC. Translated: CSVTHPGANVLTF.

The CDR3 nucleotides read TGCGCCAGCAGCCAAGGAGGGGGAGCAACTAATGAAAAACTGTTTTTT. Translation gives CASSQGGGATNEKLFF. The V call is TRBV4-3, the J call TRBJ1-4; TRBD1 is a possible D gene (6 bases). The CDR3 contains 16 residues. Per the germline V gene, CDR1 is LGHNA and CDR2 is YSLEER. V was cut by 1 base and J by 0 bases, with 9 bases left in between.

J is TRBJ2-1 and V is TRBV2, with a weak D call TRBD1 (6 bases). This CDR3 has 12 amino acids. Germline-derived CDR1 and CDR2 are SNHLY and FYNNEI. Trimming shortened V by 7 bases and J by 6 bases, and 10 bases separated the two germline ends. In DNA form, the CDR3 reads TGTGCCAGCACCGGGACAATCAATGAGCAGTTCTTC. Protein product: CASTGTINEQFF.

The V and J genes are TRBV2 and TRBJ1-4; D gene uncertain. In germline, CDR1 is SNHLY, CDR2 FYNNEI. The V end was cut by 2 bases, the J end by 8 bases, with 9 bases between. This CDR3 has 13 amino acids. The CDR3 is CASSEFGEEKLFF. CDR3 in DNA: TGTGCCAGCAGTGAATTTGGGGAGGAAAAACTGTTTTTT.

The chain is built from TRBV14 and TRBJ2-3; D perhaps matches TRBD1 (7 bases). Per the germline V gene, CDR1 is SGHDN and CDR2 is FVKESK. Trimming took off 7 bases at V and 6 bases at J, with 14 bases between the two ends. CDR3 length: 13 residues. This CDR3 is CASTRSGGDTQYF. CDR3 in DNA: TGTGCCAGCACCAGGTCAGGGGGGGATACGCAGTATTTT.

This clonotype was picked up a small number of times. The chain's CDR3 is CASSGALWGYEQYF. The CDR3 nucleotides read TGCGCCAGCAGCGGCGCTCTTTGGGGCTACGAGCAGTACTTC. This chain uses TRBV4-3 with TRBJ2-7; D is undetermined. Germline V CDR1 and CDR2: LGHNA, YSLEER. The length of the CDR3 is 14 residues. The germline V and J ends were trimmed by 5 bases and 3 bases, with 14 bases remaining between them.